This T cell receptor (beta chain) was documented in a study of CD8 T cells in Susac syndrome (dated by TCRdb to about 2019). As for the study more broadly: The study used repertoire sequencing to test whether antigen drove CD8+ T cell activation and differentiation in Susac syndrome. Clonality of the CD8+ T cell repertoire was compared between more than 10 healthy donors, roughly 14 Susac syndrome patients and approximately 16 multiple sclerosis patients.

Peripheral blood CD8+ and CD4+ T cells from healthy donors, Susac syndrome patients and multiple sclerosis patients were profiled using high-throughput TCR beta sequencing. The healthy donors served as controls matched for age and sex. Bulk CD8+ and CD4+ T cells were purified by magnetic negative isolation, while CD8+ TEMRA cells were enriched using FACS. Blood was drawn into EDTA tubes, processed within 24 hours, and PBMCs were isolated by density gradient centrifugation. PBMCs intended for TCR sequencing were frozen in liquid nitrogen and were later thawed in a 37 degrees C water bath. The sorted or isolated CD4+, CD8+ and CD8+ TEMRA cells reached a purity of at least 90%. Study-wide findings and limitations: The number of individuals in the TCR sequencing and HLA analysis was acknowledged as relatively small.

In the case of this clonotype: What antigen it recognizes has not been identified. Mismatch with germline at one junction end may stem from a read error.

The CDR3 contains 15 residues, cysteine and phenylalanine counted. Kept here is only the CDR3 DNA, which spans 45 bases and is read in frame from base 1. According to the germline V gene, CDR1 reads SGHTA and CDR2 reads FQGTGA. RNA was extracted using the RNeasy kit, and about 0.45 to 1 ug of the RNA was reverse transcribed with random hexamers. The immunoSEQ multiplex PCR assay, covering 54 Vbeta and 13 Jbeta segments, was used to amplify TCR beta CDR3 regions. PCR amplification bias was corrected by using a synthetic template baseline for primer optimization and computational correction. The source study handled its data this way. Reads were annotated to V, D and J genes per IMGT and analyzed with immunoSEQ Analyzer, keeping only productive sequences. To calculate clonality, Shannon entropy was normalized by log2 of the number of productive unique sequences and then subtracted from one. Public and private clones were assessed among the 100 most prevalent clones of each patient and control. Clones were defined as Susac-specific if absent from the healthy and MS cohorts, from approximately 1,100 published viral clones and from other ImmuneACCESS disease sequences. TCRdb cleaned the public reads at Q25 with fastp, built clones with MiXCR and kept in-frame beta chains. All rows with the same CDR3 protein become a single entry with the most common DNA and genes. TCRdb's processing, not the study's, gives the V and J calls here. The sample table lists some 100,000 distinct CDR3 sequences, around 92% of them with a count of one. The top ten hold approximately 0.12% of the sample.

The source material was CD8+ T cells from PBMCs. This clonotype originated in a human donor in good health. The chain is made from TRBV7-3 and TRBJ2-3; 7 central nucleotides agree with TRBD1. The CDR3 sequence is CTSSPRGIGTDTQYF. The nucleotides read TGTACCAGCAGCCCCAGGGGGATCGGCACAGATACGCAGTATTTT. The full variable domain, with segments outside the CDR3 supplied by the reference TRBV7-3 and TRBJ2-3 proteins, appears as GAGVSQTPSNKVTEKGKYVELRCDPISGHTALYWYRQSLGQGPEFLIYFQGTGAADDSGLPNDRFFAVRPEGSVSTLKIQRTERGDSAVYLCTSSPRGIGTDTQYFGPGTRLTVL.